This TCR beta chain was documented in a study of T cells in Graves' hyperthyroidism and ophthalmopathy. For the study at large: Peripheral blood was obtained at initial diagnosis, preceding any treatment.

The CDR3 is made up of 12 amino acids. Trimming removed 5 bases at V and 10 bases at J, with 12 bases between. The germline V gene encodes CDR1 SGHVS and CDR2 FNYEAQ. This clonotype was observed at least ten times. Its cognate antigen is unknown. The study collected blood at first hyperthyroidism diagnosis, before any ophthalmopathy symptoms arose. The study, taken as a whole, reports: Among thyroid clonotypes expanded above 0.001, most also appeared in blood. Onset of ophthalmopathy came a median roughly 6.5 months after the model predicted it.

It was RNA transcripts that yielded the amplified TCR beta CDR3 regions. The study used the HTBI primer set for a first-round RT-PCR of the TCR CDR3. TCRdb ran MiXCR on the multiplex PCR reads and lists one entry per CDR3 protein. The sample consists of under 350,000 distinct CDR3 sequences, about an eighth of them appearing once. The receptor comes from a woman in her 30s with Graves' hyperthyroidism that later progressed to Graves' ophthalmopathy. Sequencing was carried out using blood. J is TRBJ2-1 and V is TRBV7-6, with D perhaps TRBD2 (5 bases). In nucleotides, the CDR3 is TGTGCCAGCAGCCATCAGCCGGGGGAGCAGTTCTTC. Its protein is CASSHQPGEQFF.